This entry features one T cell receptor beta chain sequence. These data are taken from a study of blood T cell repertoires in COVID-19. At the level of the study: Samples representing acute and convalescent COVID-19 were sourced from the United States, Italy and Spain.

As originally analysed: Using reference gene primer amplification, nucleated cell counts were estimated. Profiling relied on immunoSEQ multiplex PCR, and the TCRdb table lists in-frame clones only, not all of them. Clone size and V and J calls were adopted from that table, with D and trimming inferred from the DNA. This sample has about 95,000 clones, with under 90% found just once. Looked up from germline, CDR1 is SGHRS and CDR2 is YFSETQ. Trimming removed 4 bases at V and 0 bases at J, with 14 bases between. The CDR3 runs to 16 residues. Sample: peripheral blood. The gene calls are TRBV5-1 and TRBJ2-1; possibly TRBD1 for D (6 bases). The TCR originated in a woman between 70 and 85 years old with acute or convalescent COVID-19. The DNA for the CDR3 is TGCGCCAGCAGCCCAGACAGGCCAAGCTCCTACAATGAGCAGTTCTTC. This sequence encodes CASSPDRPSSYNEQFF.